This TCR beta chain was sequenced during a study of T cell responses to AZD1222 COVID-19 vaccine (dated by TCRdb to about 2021). Turning to the overall study: AZD1222 recipients given second doses at about 4 weeks or at about 12 weeks were pooled, since spike-specific TCR depth and breadth were not found to differ between the two schedules. A total of 230 to 250 trial participants underwent TCR sequencing, of whom 207 had received two doses of AZD1222 and about 26 had received two doses of the MenACWY control vaccine. Enrollment into the trials was organized by age into subgroups of 18-55, 56-69 and 70-plus years, and those subgroups contained around 150, 28 and 57 TCR-sequenced participants, respectively.

The time point label here, explained by the study, means: baseline before first vaccination. Vaccinee samples were obtained from the UK trials COV001 and COV002, which included a single-blind randomized controlled phase 2/3 trial of AZD1222 (ChAdOx1 nCoV-19) in healthy adults. Trial participant PBMC samples were collected at day 0 and day 28 after the second dose for TCRbeta chain sequencing. This clone was seen just once. The target of this receptor is not known. No base quality information exists; no much larger clone differs at one position. V and J lose 2 bases and 3 bases, and a span of 17 bases separates them. The CDR3, from cysteine to phenylalanine, totals 16 residues. Here the CDR3 DNA is all that survives: 48 bases in frame from base 1. The germline V gene provides CDR1 SGDLS and CDR2 YYNGEE. Study-level results and caveats: CD4 TCRs associated with the vaccine covered the entire spike protein, and the dominant responses were in regions 160-218 and 743-854. Participants were mostly white British, with more females than males. The authors suggested clonal diversity may have been underestimated. Reportedly, almost half of the unique spike-specific TCRs recognized epitopes lying outside the regions that are mutated in the B.1.351 and B.1.1.7 variants. Because no day 14 peak-response samples were available, the repertoires could be characterized only after the peak T cell response. A significant rise in spike-specific TCR breadth and depth was observed after two AZD1222 doses relative to day 0 and relative to MenACWY recipients. Only 5 to 7 AZD1222 recipients were SARS-CoV-2 seropositive at baseline, limiting conclusions about previously exposed vaccinees. The 56-69-year group was small, and its depth increase did not reach significance, likely because of low power.

The CDR3 regions of human TCRbeta chains were analyzed by immunosequencing. Per the authors' processing: Repertoire TCRs were checked for matches against a reference library of SARS-CoV-2-specific TCRs that had been generated using the MIRA antigen-specificity platform. Breadth was defined as the fraction of unique TCRs that were SARS-CoV-2-associated, and depth was defined as the fraction of total T cells that were SARS-CoV-2-associated. Using the MIRA data, every spike-specific TCR was mapped to the spike region that the TCR reacted to and assigned to either a CD4 or a CD8 class. Log10-transformed breadth and depth values were compared by one-way ANOVA with Sidak's multiple comparisons tests. In its TCRdb copy, this immuneACCESS table keeps in-frame sequences only and misses some clones. Where compared with another copy, unresolved V genes explain less than half of these, and the others have no known cause. D and trimming come from the DNA, and the V and J calls and clone size come from that table. Across this sample there are about 140,000 clones, with about 86% seen only once. Clones ranked in the top ten supply approximately 3.5% of the sample.

The chain uses TRBV9 and TRBJ1-1, with TRBD1 tentatively as D gene (6 bases match). Material: peripheral blood, obtained on day 0 of AZD1222 vaccination. This TCR was sampled from an adult in good health. The nucleotide sequence is given as TGTGCCAGCAGCGTTCCCAAGGACAGTATCGACACTGAAGCTTTCTTT. This sequence encodes CASSVPKDSIDTEAFF.